The clone carrying this T cell receptor (beta chain) occurred many times. The antigen is not known. This CDR3 has 14 amino acids. From germline, CDR1 is SGDLS and CDR2 YYNGEE. Deletions cut 5 bases from V and 6 bases from J, with 14 bases between. Sequencing was performed with immunoSEQ multiplex PCR; in TCRdb, only in-frame clones are kept and a portion is missing. The profile shows about 140,000 clones, around 91% of them singletons. This sample is drawn from a study of T cell responses to AZD1222 COVID-19 vaccine. Study-wide results and caveats: When two AZD1222 doses had been given, Spike-specific TCR breadth and depth rose.

The rearrangement links TRBV9 to TRBJ2-2; weak D call: TRBD1 (6 bases). The source is an adult in good health. Sample: peripheral blood, taken on day 0 of AZD1222 vaccination. The CDR3 loop reads CASSLQGEPGELFF. The CDR3 DNA is TGTGCCAGCAGTTTACAGGGTGAGCCCGGGGAGCTGTTTTTT.